This section outlines one TCR beta chain sequence together with its context. The data derive from a study of cytomegalovirus exposure and HLA in healthy donors. The CDR3 sequence is 20 residues long. V lost 4 bases and J 0 bases, leaving 28 bases between the germline ends. The V gene's germline CDR1 is SQVTM and CDR2 ANQGSEA. The PCR ran on 60 Vbeta and 13 Jbeta primers. Assay used: immunoSEQ multiplex PCR; TCRdb lists only in-frame clones, some missing. The sample has about 130,000 clones, roughly two thirds seen once. The genes are TRBV29-1 and TRBJ1-3; tentative D call: TRBD1 (6 bases). The sample consisted of PBMCs. The TCR sequence derives from a man aged 25-45 years in good health and CMV-seropositive. DNA for the CDR3: TGCAGCGTTGCGATGCTCTGTACACGCATATTACAGGGCTCTGGAAACACCATATATTTT. It translates to CSVAMLCTRILQGSGNTIYF.